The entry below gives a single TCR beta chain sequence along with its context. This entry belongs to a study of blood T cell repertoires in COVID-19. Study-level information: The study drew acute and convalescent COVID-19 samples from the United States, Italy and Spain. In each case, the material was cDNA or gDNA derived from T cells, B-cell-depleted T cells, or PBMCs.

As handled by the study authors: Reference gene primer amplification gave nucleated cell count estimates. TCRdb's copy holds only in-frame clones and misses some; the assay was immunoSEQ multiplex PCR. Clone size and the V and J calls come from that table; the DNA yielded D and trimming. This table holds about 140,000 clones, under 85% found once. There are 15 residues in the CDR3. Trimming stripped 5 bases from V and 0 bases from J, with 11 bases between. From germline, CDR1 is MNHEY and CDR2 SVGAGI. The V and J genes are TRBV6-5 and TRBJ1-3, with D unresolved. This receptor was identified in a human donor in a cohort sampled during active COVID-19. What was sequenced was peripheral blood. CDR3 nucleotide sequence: TGTGCCAGCAGTACCGGAGTCTCCTCTGGAAACACCATATATTTT. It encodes CASSTGVSSGNTIYF.